This T cell receptor beta chain was profiled in a study of blood T cell repertoires in COVID-19. As originally analysed: Nucleated cell counts were estimated from reference gene primer amplification. Sequenced by immunoSEQ multiplex PCR; TCRdb stores in-frame clones only, minus some. V, J and clone size were drawn from that table, and D and trimming were deduced from the DNA. The table includes approximately 150,000 clones, around 86% detected once. The CDR3 consists of 14 residues. The germline V gene encodes CDR1 SGHRS and CDR2 YFSETQ. V lost 4 bases, J lost 1 base, and 5 bases stayed unmatched. This sequence joins TRBV5-1 and TRBJ2-7, with 7 bases aligning to TRBD1. The sequence was obtained from an elderly woman with COVID-19, enrolled during active disease. Material for sequencing was peripheral blood. The CDR3 spells CASSPKTGSYEQYF. The CDR3 region has the DNA TGCGCCAGCAGCCCAAAGACAGGGTCCTACGAGCAGTACTTC. Supplemented by reference TRBV5-1 and TRBJ2-7, the full variable domain reads KAGVTQTPRYLIKTRGQQVTLSCSPISGHRSVSWYQQTPGQGLQFLFEYFSETQRNKGNFPGRFSGRQFSNSRSEMNVSTLELGDSALYLCASSPKTGSYEQYFGPGTRLTVT.